This T cell receptor beta chain was identified in a study of blood T cell repertoires in COVID-19. Across the study: PBMCs, B-cell-depleted T cells, or T cells provided the cDNA or gDNA that made up the material.

Profiled with immunoSEQ multiplex PCR; TCRdb holds only in-frame clones, not every one. The data show about 21,000 clones, 83% seen once. Trimming pared 0 bases from V and 0 bases from J, leaving 9 bases between. Looked up from germline, CDR1 is SGHRS and CDR2 is YFSETQ. CDR3 size: 16 residues. This chain connects TRBV5-1 to TRBJ2-2; maybe TRBD1 (6 bases). The receptor comes from a human donor in a cohort sampled during active COVID-19. Material: peripheral blood. The CDR3 sequence is CASSLAGHPNTGELFF. CDR3 DNA: TGCGCCAGCAGCTTGGCGGGACACCCGAACACCGGGGAGCTGTTTTTT.